This TCR beta chain emerged from a study of T cells in localized non-small cell lung cancer (dated by TCRdb to 2020 to 2022). Regarding the complete study: The study analyzed T cell repertoires of under 250 early-stage NSCLC patients, comparing tumors and uninvolved tumor-adjacent lungs. The cohort consisted of approximately 240 treatment-naive NSCLC patients whose localized lung tumors had been resected. A mean age of around 66 years was recorded for the NSCLC patients, of whom around 120 were male and more than 85 were female. The research as a whole found: Because multi-region tumor sequencing was not done, intratumor heterogeneity could not be ruled out. Since the design was exploratory, TCR variables were selected using unadjusted p-values with no false-discovery rate correction. Longer overall survival was associated with higher T cell density in blood, whereas shorter survival was associated with higher clonality in adjacent lung. Uninvolved tumor-adjacent lung showed the highest T cell clonality, higher than tumor, which suggests more focused antigenic responses in the uninvolved tumor-adjacent lung. Of the top 100 tumor clones, a median of approximately 60 were detected in paired uninvolved adjacent lung; roughly 26 were also among that lung's top 100.

This clone was recorded once. Its antigen is not yet known. There are no base qualities to consult, and no much larger clone falls within one base. The immunoSEQ Assay was used to sequence TCR beta CDR3 regions from DNA. Regarding the original processing steps: To compute T cell density, TCR beta template counts were normalized to usable DNA, which was estimated by amplifying housekeeping genes. The preseqR package was used to estimate richness by extrapolating to 400,000 templates for PBMC samples and to 120,000 templates for tissue samples. Clonality was defined as one minus Pielou's evenness. Tissue-enriched TCRs were identified by differential abundance testing using productive amino-acid clonotypes, minimum total count 5 and alpha 0.1. The Jaccard Index and the Morisita Overlap Index were used to measure how much the repertoires overlapped between compartments. TCR beta CDR3s were clustered by GLIPH together with public tetramer-defined viral CDR3s, and at least three viral sequences plus V-gene enrichment were required for viral motifs. TCRdb mirrors the immuneACCESS table, restricted to in-frame sequences. Some clones are absent from its copies; in checked studies, under half trace to an unresolved V gene, and the reason for the others is unknown. The V and J calls and the clone size are those of that table, but D and trimming were determined from the DNA. In all, the sample holds around 30,000 clones, and approximately 94% of those were seen once. Over 0.6% of the sample lies in the top ten.

The CDR3 sequence holds 15 residues, the cysteine and phenylalanine included. CDR3 DNA only is kept here, 45 bases in frame from base 1. In the germline V gene (reference sequence), CDR1 corresponds to LNHNV and CDR2 to YYDKDF. V was cut back by 1 base and J by 3 bases, leaving a gap of 13 bases between them. At diagnosis, tumor, uninvolved tumor-adjacent lung and peripheral blood were collected and then preserved as a mix of FFPE and fresh-frozen material. For TCR repertoire profiling, blood samples were analyzed in the form of peripheral blood mononuclear cells. The rearranged chain carries TRBV15 and TRBJ2-7; D gene: possibly TRBD1, on 6 matching bases. The starting material was peripheral blood, obtained before any cancer treatment. The TCR sequence derives from a woman aged 40 to 75 with stage I lung adenocarcinoma. The bases are TGTGCCACCAGCAGAGGGGGTCTGGACAGCTACGAGCAGTACTTC. Its product reads: CATSRGGLDSYEQYF. The CDR3, completed at both ends by the reference TRBV15 and TRBJ2-7 genes, gives the full variable domain DAMVIQNPRYQVTQFGKPVTLSCSQTLNHNVMYWYQQKSSQAPKLLFHYYDKDFNNEADTPDNFQSRRPNTSFCFLDIRSPGLGDTAMYLCATSRGGLDSYEQYFGPGTRLTVT.